What follows describes a single TCR beta chain. Its antigen remains unidentified. Base qualities are not recorded, but no much larger clone differs from it by a single base. The immunoSEQ Assay, a bias-controlled multiplex PCR, was used to amplify TCRbeta CDR3 regions from genomic DNA. The authors processed their data as follows. Nucleated cell counts per sample were estimated from amplification of reference gene primers within the assay. To quantify the absolute abundance of each unique TCRbeta CDR3 rearrangement, sequence reads were collapsed and filtered. For each sample, productive Simpson clonality was calculated by taking the square root of Simpson's diversity index across productive rearrangements. TCRdb mirrors the immuneACCESS table, restricted to in-frame sequences. Some clones are absent from its copies; in checked studies, under half trace to an unresolved V gene, and the reason for the others is unknown. For V, J and clone size, that table is used; D and trimming come from the DNA. Recorded for this sample are 110,000 to 150,000 clones; more than 60% of them occurred a single time. The top ten clonotypes cover about 2% of the sample.

Each collaborating institution followed its own protocols to collect whole blood in K2EDTA tubes. Collaborator samples were shipped for TCRbeta analysis as frozen whole blood, isolated PBMCs, or DNA extracted from either sample type. The sample comes from a study of blood T cell repertoires in COVID-19 (dated by TCRdb to 2018 to 2020). General notes on the study: Samples from collaborators originated in the United States, Italy and Spain and spanned both the acute and convalescent phases of COVID-19. The material from the prospective study consisted of cDNA or gDNA derived from T cells, B-cell-depleted T cells, or PBMCs. The dataset comprised deeply sampled blood TCRbeta repertoires from subjects exposed to, actively infected with, or recovered from COVID-19. The repertoires were made available in a free public database intended to serve as a resource for research on the immune response to SARS-CoV-2. Samples were obtained from the ongoing ImmuneRACE study (first 160 participants) and from about 1,300 subjects provided by 6 global collaborators. Nearly every sample came with metadata listing a de-identified subject ID, COVID-19 status, age in years and sex. HLA class I and class II types, where available, came from metadata supplied by the sample provider rather than from assay-based typing. General conclusions and limits of the study: The amount of clinical and demographic metadata varied by source and participant and was provided uncurated.

The CDR3, from cysteine to phenylalanine, totals 16 residues. Only CDR3 DNA is held: 48 bases, read in frame from base 1. CDR1 and CDR2, looked up from the germline V gene, are MNHNS and SASEGT. V was cut back by 4 bases and J by 3 bases, leaving a gap of 18 bases between them. The chain is assembled from TRBV6-1 and TRBJ1-1; the best D guess is TRBD1, with 5 bases matching. Sequencing was carried out using peripheral blood. This TCR derives from a woman aged 55-70 years with acute or convalescent COVID-19. The sequenced DNA: TGTGCCAGCAGTGGGTTACCTCTTACAGGACACACTGAAGCTTTCTTT. Translated, this gives CASSGLPLTGHTEAFF.